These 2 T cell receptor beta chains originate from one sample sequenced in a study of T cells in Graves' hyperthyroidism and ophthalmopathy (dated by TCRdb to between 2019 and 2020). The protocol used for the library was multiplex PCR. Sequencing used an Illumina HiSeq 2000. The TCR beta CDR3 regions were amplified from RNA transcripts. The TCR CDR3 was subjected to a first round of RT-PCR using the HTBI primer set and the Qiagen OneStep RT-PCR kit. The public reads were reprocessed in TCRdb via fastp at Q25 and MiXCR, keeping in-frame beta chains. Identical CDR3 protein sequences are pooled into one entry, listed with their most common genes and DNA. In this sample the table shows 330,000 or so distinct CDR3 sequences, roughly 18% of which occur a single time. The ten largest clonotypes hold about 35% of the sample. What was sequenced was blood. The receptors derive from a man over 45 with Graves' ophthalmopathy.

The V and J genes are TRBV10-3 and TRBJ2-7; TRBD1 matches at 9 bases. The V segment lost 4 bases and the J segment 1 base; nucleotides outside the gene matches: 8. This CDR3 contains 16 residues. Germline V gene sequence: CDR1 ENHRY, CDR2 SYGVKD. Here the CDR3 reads CAISASGTGPSYEQYF. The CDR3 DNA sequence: TGTGCCATCAGTGCCTCCGGGACAGGGCCTTCCTACGAGCAGTACTTC.

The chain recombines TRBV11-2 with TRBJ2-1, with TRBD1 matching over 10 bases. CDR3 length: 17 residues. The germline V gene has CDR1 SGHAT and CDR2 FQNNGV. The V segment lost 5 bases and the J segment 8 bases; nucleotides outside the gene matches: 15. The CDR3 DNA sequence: TGTGCCAGCAGCCCAGACAGGGGGCTAAGCGGGAGAGATGAGCAGTTCTTC. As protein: CASSPDRGLSGRDEQFF. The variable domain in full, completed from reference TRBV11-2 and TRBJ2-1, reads EAGVAQSPRYKIIEKRQSVAFWCNPISGHATLYWYQQILGQGPKLLIQFQNNGVVDDSQLPKDRFSAERLKGVDSTLKIQPAKLEDSAVYLCASSPDRGLSGRDEQFFGPGTRLTVL.